These 9 T cell receptor beta chains were all obtained from the same sample, sequenced in a study of lymphopenia after photon versus proton radiotherapy. Profiled with immunoSEQ multiplex PCR; TCRdb holds only in-frame clones, not every one. The sample contains under 20,000 clones, approximately 90% of which appear only once. Sequences were derived from peripheral blood, sampled from a patient treated with photon-based radiotherapy. The receptors were gathered from a man in his 60s with pancreatic cancer.

This clone was seen only once. The CDR3 reads CASSSRWGQGAWEQYF. The CDR3 nucleotides read TGTGCCAGCAGTTCGAGGTGGGGACAGGGGGCTTGGGAGCAGTACTTC. The chain recombines TRBV7-8 with TRBJ2-7; 12 positions match TRBD1. V shed 6 bases, J shed 7 bases, and the junction held 13 bases outside the gene matches. Germline CDR1 reads SGHVS; CDR2 reads FQNEAQ. This CDR3 spans 16 amino acids.

The rearrangement uses TRBV27 and TRBJ2-2; the D gene is possibly TRBD1 (6 bases). Trimming stripped 5 bases from V and 6 bases from J, with 16 bases between. CDR1 is MNHEY and CDR2 is SMNVEV in the germline V gene (reference sequence). The CDR3 is 15 residues long. The CDR3 sequence: CASSLWQGMAGELFF. The CDR3 DNA is TGTGCCAGCAGTCTTTGGCAGGGGATGGCCGGGGAGCTGTTTTTT.

The V gene is TRBV7-9, the J gene TRBJ1-2; D is ambiguous. Trimming left V 1 base short and J 8 bases short, with 14 bases between. This CDR3 is 14 amino acids long. The germline CDR1 and CDR2 sequences are SEHNR and FQNEAQ (reference sequence). DNA for the CDR3: TGTGCCAGCAGCTTAGAGATTAGTCGTAGCGGCTACACCTTC. This gives the protein CASSLEISRSGYTF. Full variable domain (outside the CDR3, taken from reference TRBV7-9 and TRBJ1-2): DTGVSQNPRHKITKRGQNVTFRCDPISEHNRLYWYRQTLGQGPEFLTYFQNEAQLEKSRLLSDRFSAERPKGSFSTLEIQRTEQGDSAMYLCASSLEISRSGYTFGSGTRLTVV.

The chain carries TRBV19 and TRBJ1-4; 8 positions agree with TRBD1. V shed 5 bases, J shed 7 bases, and the junction held 6 bases outside the gene matches. CDR3 length: 14 residues. CDR1 is LNHDA and CDR2 is SQIVND in the germline V gene (reference sequence). CDR3 loop: CASSATGGVEKLFF. The CDR3 DNA is TGTGCCAGTAGTGCCACAGGGGGTGTTGAAAAACTGTTTTTT. Variable domain in full (rest from reference TRBV19 and TRBJ1-4): DGGITQSPKYLFRKEGQNVTLSCEQNLNHDAMYWYRQDPGQGLRLIYYSQIVNDFQKGDIAEGYSVSREKKESFPLTVTSAQKNPTAFYLCASSATGGVEKLFFGSGTQLSVL.

This clone was observed a few times. The V call is TRBV11-2, the J call TRBJ2-2, with no clear D. V lost 0 bases, J lost 3 bases, and 2 bases lay in between. There are 13 residues in the CDR3. Germline V gene sequence: CDR1 SGHAT, CDR2 FQNNGV. In DNA, the CDR3 is TGTGCCAGCAGCTTAGACTACACCGGGGAGCTGTTTTTT. This codes for CASSLDYTGELFF.

The chain combines TRBV30 with TRBJ1-1; D is undetermined. The V end was cut by 5 bases, the J end by 7 bases, with 14 bases between. Looked up from germline, CDR1 is GTSNPN and CDR2 is SVGIG (reference sequence). The CDR3 loop spans 12 amino acids. Here the CDR3 DNA reads TGTGCCTGGGCGTTATTGCGGAGTGAAGCTTTCTTT. Translation gives CAWALLRSEAFF.

The V gene is TRBV4-2, the J gene TRBJ2-5; perhaps TRBD2 as D (6 bases). Looked up from germline, CDR1 is LGHNA and CDR2 is YNFKEQ. V dropped 0 bases and J dropped 7 bases, with 9 bases sitting between them. The CDR3 extends over 13 amino acids. As DNA, the CDR3 is TGTGCCAGCAGCCAAGAGCGGGGAGGGACCCAGTACTTC. Its protein is CASSQERGGTQYF.

This clone appeared a few times. The gene calls are TRBV19 and TRBJ1-3, with a possible D match to TRBD1 (6 bases). Per the germline V gene, CDR1 is LNHDA and CDR2 is SQIVND (reference sequence). V lost 0 bases to trimming and J lost 4 bases, with 10 bases between them. The CDR3 is 15 residues long. As DNA, the CDR3 is TGTGCCAGTAGTATAGAGGGGACAAGCGGAAACACCATATATTTT. Translation: CASSIEGTSGNTIYF.

The rearrangement uses TRBV30 and TRBJ1-1, with D hard to call. This CDR3 comprises 13 residues. The germline V gene encodes CDR1 GTSNPN and CDR2 SVGIG (reference sequence). The V end was cut by 0 bases, the J end by 6 bases, with 11 bases between. The CDR3 nucleotides read TGTGCCTGGAGTGTAGGAGGGAGCGCTGAAGCTTTCTTT. Translation: CAWSVGGSAEAFF. Supplemented by reference TRBV30 and TRBJ1-1, the full variable domain reads SQTIHQWPATLVQPVGSPLSLECTVEGTSNPNLYWYRQAAGRGLQLLFYSVGIGQISSEVPQNLSASRPQDRQFILSSKKLLLSDSGFYLCAWSVGGSAEAFFGQGTRLTVV.